A single sample gave rise to the 17 T cell receptor beta chains below, sequenced in a study of blood T cell repertoires in COVID-19. Some clones are missing from TCRdb's copy, which holds only in-frame ones; the method was immunoSEQ multiplex PCR. Of about 96,000 clones listed, roughly 90% are singletons. The source material was peripheral blood. Receptors originate from a human donor with COVID-19, enrolled during active disease. The donor label of this sample is uncertain.

The gene calls are TRBV18 and TRBJ2-1; TRBD1 aligns across 7 bases. The CDR3 length is 16 residues. The germline CDR1 and CDR2 sequences are KGHSH and LQKENI. The J segment lost 4 bases and the V segment lost 4 bases, leaving 10 bases of the junction unmatched. This CDR3 reads CASSLFRDRLYNEQFF. In DNA, the CDR3 is TGTGCCAGCTCACTCTTCCGGGACAGATTATACAATGAGCAGTTCTTC.

The J gene is TRBJ2-7, the V gene TRBV29-1; 8 nucleotides line up with TRBD2. The V gene's germline CDR1 is SQVTM and CDR2 ANQGSEA. V shed 5 bases and J 4 bases; nucleotides not matched to a gene: 7. The CDR3 consists of 13 residues. CDR3 sequence: CSVLTGGLYEQYF. The DNA of the CDR3 is TGCAGCGTTCTTACGGGGGGGCTTTACGAGCAGTACTTC.

V and J are TRBV19 and TRBJ1-1; D gene ambiguous. This CDR3 comprises 13 residues. The germline V gene encodes CDR1 LNHDA and CDR2 SQIVND (reference sequence). The germline V and J ends were trimmed by 3 bases and 1 base, with 6 bases remaining between them. CDR3 bases: TGTGCCAGTAGTATGAACAGGAACACTGAAGCTTTCTTT. This encodes CASSMNRNTEAFF.

The chain couples TRBV29-1 to TRBJ1-1; D perhaps matches TRBD1 (5 bases). The V end was cut by 6 bases, the J end by 2 bases, with 13 bases between. The CDR3 extends over 13 amino acids. Per the germline V gene, CDR1 is SQVTM and CDR2 is ANQGSEA. The CDR3 DNA reads as TGCAGCGTGGTAGGGACTGCCAACACTGAAGCTTTCTTT. Translated: CSVVGTANTEAFF. Using reference TRBV29-1 and TRBJ1-1 for the parts outside the CDR3, the full variable domain is SAVISQKPSRDICQRGTSLTIQCQVDSQVTMMFWYRQQPGQSLTLIATANQGSEATYESGFVIDKFPISRPNLTFSTLTVSNMSPEDSSIYLCSVVGTANTEAFFGQGTRLTVV.

V and J are TRBV5-8 and TRBJ2-2, with TRBD1 identical over 8 bases. The germline gives CDR1 SGHTS, CDR2 YDEGEE. The CDR3 sequence is 15 residues long. The V segment lost 0 bases and the J segment 8 bases; nucleotides outside the gene matches: 6. CDR3: CASSLEAGGGGELFF. DNA for the CDR3: TGTGCCAGCAGCTTGGAGGCAGGGGGCGGAGGGGAGCTGTTTTTT.

The rearrangement uses TRBV5-4 and TRBJ2-7; maybe TRBD2 (5 bases). V was pared by 0 bases and J by 1 base, with 8 bases between. This CDR3 has 14 amino acids. The germline CDR1 and CDR2 sequences are SGHNT and YYREEE (reference sequence). The CDR3 DNA sequence: TGTGCCAGCAGCTTGGATTGGAGGTCCTACGAGCAGTACTTC. The encoded protein is CASSLDWRSYEQYF.

This clone appeared once. The chain employs TRBV18 and TRBJ1-2; maybe TRBD1 (6 bases). Germline CDR1 is KGHSH and CDR2 is LQKENI. The CDR3 loop spans 15 amino acids. The V end lost 6 bases, the J end lost 2 bases, and 16 bases lay between the germline ends. The chain's CDR3 is CASSRSGGENYGYTF. Written as DNA, the CDR3 is TGTGCCAGCTCCCGCTCGGGGGGCGAAAACTATGGCTACACCTTC.

This chain connects TRBV7-2 to TRBJ1-1, with 8 bases fitting TRBD1. The CDR3 consists of 14 residues. The V and J ends lost 5 bases and 3 bases, in that order; junction bases with no gene match: 5. Per the germline V gene, CDR1 is SGHTA and CDR2 is FQGNSA. The CDR3 here is CASSARTGYTEAFF. As DNA, the CDR3 is TGTGCCAGCAGCGCCAGGACAGGGTACACTGAAGCTTTCTTT.

This clone was observed a single time. The chain is built from TRBV5-4 and TRBJ2-7; unclear D gene. Trimming removed 0 bases from V and 9 bases from J, with 13 bases in between. The CDR3 contains 13 residues. From germline, CDR1 is SGHNT and CDR2 YYREEE (reference sequence). In DNA, the CDR3 is TGTGCCAGCAGCTTGGTCGGCGTCGGCGGGCAGTACTTC. The encoded protein is CASSLVGVGGQYF.

This rearrangement joins TRBV18 to TRBJ2-3; no firm D call. With 2 bases removed from V and 2 bases from J, the gap between germline ends came to 8 bases. This CDR3 has 14 residues. The germline V gene encodes CDR1 KGHSH and CDR2 LQKENI. CDR3 loop: CASSPMVATDTQYF. Here the CDR3 DNA reads TGTGCCAGCTCACCAATGGTAGCCACAGATACGCAGTATTTT.

The V and J genes are TRBV6-1 and TRBJ1-2, with D maybe TRBD1 (5 bases). This CDR3 spans 18 amino acids. Germline loops: CDR1 MNHNS, CDR2 SASEGT. Trimming took off 3 bases at V and 3 bases at J, with 23 bases between the two ends. This chain's CDR3 is CASSDLGGTEAQDYGYTF. CDR3 nucleotides: TGTGCCAGCAGTGATCTGGGCGGGACGGAGGCTCAAGACTATGGCTACACCTTC.

This chain links TRBV25-1 with TRBJ1-4; 8 nucleotides line up with TRBD1. Looked up from germline, CDR1 is MGHDK and CDR2 is SYGVNS. The CDR3 is 14 residues long. Unmatched junction bases numbered 7, after V lost 6 bases and J lost 7 bases. The CDR3 region is CASRDRVTSEKLFF. In DNA form, the CDR3 reads TGTGCCAGCAGGGACAGGGTAACGTCTGAAAAACTGTTTTTT.

The rearrangement links TRBV18 to TRBJ1-5; D might be TRBD1 (6 bases). Germline loops: CDR1 KGHSH, CDR2 LQKENI. The CDR3 extends over 19 amino acids. Trimming cost V 6 bases and J 0 bases, with 24 bases left between them. This CDR3 is CASSLGRGPGYDSNQPQHF. CDR3 sequence (DNA): TGTGCCAGCTCCCTCGGCAGGGGACCGGGATATGATAGCAATCAGCCCCAGCATTTT.

The chain combines TRBV7-9 with TRBJ1-1; no reliable D call. This CDR3 is 13 amino acids long. With 2 bases removed from V and 4 bases from J, the gap between germline ends came to 8 bases. CDR1 is SEHNR and CDR2 is FQNEAQ in the germline V gene (reference sequence). The CDR3 DNA reads TGTGCCAGCAGCTTAAAGGAGGTCACTGAAGCTTTCTTT. As protein: CASSLKEVTEAFF.

The gene calls are TRBV7-9 and TRBJ1-4; no definite D call. Germline V gene lookup returns CDR1 SEHNR and CDR2 FQNEAQ (reference sequence). Trimming shortened V by 5 bases and J by 11 bases, and 9 bases separated the two germline ends. The CDR3 totals 11 residues. The CDR3 loop is CASSPGGKLFF. CDR3 sequence (DNA): TGTGCCAGCAGCCCGGGAGGGAAACTGTTTTTT.

The chain carries TRBV4-1 and TRBJ1-2; D not certain. CDR1 and CDR2 (germline): MGHRA, YSYEKL. The CDR3 has 16 amino acids. Trimming cost V 0 bases and J 1 base, with 12 bases left between them. The CDR3 here is CASSQDDAGNNYGYTF. CDR3 DNA: TGCGCCAGCAGCCAAGACGACGCGGGGAATAACTATGGCTACACCTTC.

The chain couples TRBV10-3 to TRBJ2-7; perhaps TRBD2 as D (6 bases). The CDR3 extends over 14 amino acids. CDR1 ENHRY and CDR2 SYGVKD come from the germline V gene. V was cut by 3 bases and J by 5 bases, with 14 bases left in between. CDR3 in amino acids: CAISEPSDNDEQYF. The CDR3 DNA reads TGTGCCATCAGTGAACCTAGCGACAACGACGAGCAGTACTTC.